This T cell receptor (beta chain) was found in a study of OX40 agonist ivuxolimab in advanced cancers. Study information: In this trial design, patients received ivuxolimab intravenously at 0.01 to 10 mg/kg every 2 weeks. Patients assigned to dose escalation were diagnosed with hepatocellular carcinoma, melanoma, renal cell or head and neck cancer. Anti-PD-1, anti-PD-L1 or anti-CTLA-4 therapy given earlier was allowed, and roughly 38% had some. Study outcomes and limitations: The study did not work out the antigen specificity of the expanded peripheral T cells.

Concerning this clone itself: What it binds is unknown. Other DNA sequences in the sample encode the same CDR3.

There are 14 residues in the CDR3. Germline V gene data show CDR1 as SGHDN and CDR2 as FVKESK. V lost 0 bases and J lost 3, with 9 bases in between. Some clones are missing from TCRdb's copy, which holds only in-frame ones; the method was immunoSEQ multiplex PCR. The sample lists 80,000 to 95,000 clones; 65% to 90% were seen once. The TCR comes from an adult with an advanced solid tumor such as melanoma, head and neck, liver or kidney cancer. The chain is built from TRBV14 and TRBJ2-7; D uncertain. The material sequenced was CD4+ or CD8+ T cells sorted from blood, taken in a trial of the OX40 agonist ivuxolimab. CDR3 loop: CASSQDAIHYEQYF. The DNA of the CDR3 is TGTGCCAGCAGCCAAGATGCTATACACTACGAGCAGTACTTC.